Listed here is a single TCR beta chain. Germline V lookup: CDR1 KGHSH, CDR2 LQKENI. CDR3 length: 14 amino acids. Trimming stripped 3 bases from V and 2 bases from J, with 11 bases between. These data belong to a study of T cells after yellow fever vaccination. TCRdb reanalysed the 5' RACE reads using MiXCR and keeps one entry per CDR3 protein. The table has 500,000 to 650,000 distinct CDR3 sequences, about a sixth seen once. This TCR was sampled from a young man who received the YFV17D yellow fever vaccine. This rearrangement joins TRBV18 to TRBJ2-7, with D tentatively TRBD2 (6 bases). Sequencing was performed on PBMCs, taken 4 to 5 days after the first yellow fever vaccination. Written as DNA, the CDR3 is TGTGCCAGCTCACCGGGTAGCGGCACCTACGAGCAGTACGTC. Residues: CASSPGSGTYEQYV.